This T cell receptor beta chain stems from a study of T cell repertoires in cytomegalovirus infection. Across the study: HLA-B-restricted CMV epitopes that are well studied, plus recently identified HLA-C-restricted ones, were used by the study. It can be stated that public TCR beta signatures indicated CMV infection as well as a matching HLA type. General study points: Ex vivo responses were dominated by HLA-C-restricted CMV-specific TCR beta clonotypes. CMV carriers having the relevant HLA were flagged by cumulative public TCR beta family frequency.

CDR3 length: 17 residues. Germline loops: CDR1 SEHNR, CDR2 FQNEAQ (reference sequence). V was pared by 8 bases and J by 8 bases, with 18 bases of the junction left unmatched. TCRdb re-called the reads through MiXCR, storing one row per CDR3 protein. This sample yields about 900,000 distinct CDR3 sequences, of which around 30% are seen a single time; about 14% belongs to the top ten. In regard to this clonotype: Its target is unknown.

Sequencing used cultured CD8+ T cells from PBMCs, obtained from culture after CMV antigen stimulation. The TCR was taken from a human donor in good health (CMV status not recorded). Some clones in this sample may be carry-over from other donors' samples. J is TRBJ2-1 and V is TRBV7-9, with 10 bases identical to TRBD1. Here the CDR3 DNA reads TGTGCCAGCGGCCTTTCGTTGAGGGACAGGGGCAGGGATGAGCAGTTCTTC. This encodes CASGLSLRDRGRDEQFF.